The T cell receptor (beta chain) described here comes from a study of early T cells in non-severe SARS-CoV-2 infection. Study overall: It was bulk RNA from unsorted whole blood that was sequenced, and the chains were unpaired.

The TCR library protocol attached unique molecular identifiers to the individual cDNA molecules. TCRdb reanalysed the 5' RACE reads using MiXCR and keeps one entry per CDR3 protein. The repertoire consists of about 60,000 distinct CDR3 sequences, with around 10% occurring once and the leading ten covering roughly 15%. General study results and limits: A preference for anti-spike CD8 responses marked VDJdb matching, which missed private and CD4 specificities.

This clonotype was counted at least ten times. Its matching antigen is unknown. The V gene lost 0 bases and the J gene lost 3 bases, with 9 bases spanning the gap. The germline CDR1 and CDR2 sequences are DFQATT and SNEGSKA (reference sequence). CDR3 length equals 15 residues. Sequencing was performed on whole blood. The clonotype comes from an adult who was a healthcare worker with PCR-confirmed SARS-CoV-2 infection or an uninfected control (not recorded which). The chain employs TRBV20-1 and TRBJ1-6; no definite D call. Here the CDR3 reads CSARDSNYYNSPLHF. CDR3 coding DNA: TGCAGTGCTAGAGACAGCAATTACTATAATTCACCCCTCCACTTT.